The clone carrying this T cell receptor (beta chain) was picked up a small number of times. No antigen is known for it. Mismatch with germline at one junction end may stem from a read error. The data derive from a study of blood T cells in healthy people across ages. The CDR3 runs to 14 residues. Germline-derived CDR1 and CDR2 are SGHRS and YFSETQ. Combining a sample-barcoded 5' primer with a J-beta primer mix, a second PCR ran for roughly 6 to 12 cycles. MiXCR was run by TCRdb on the 5' RACE reads, yielding one entry per CDR3 protein. The table shows more than 750,000 distinct CDR3 sequences, with 25% to 35% occurring only once. Whole-study results and caveats: Roughly linearly, TCR beta diversity per million T cells fell as age increased.

This sample was also put to use in a study of T cells of mothers and their children.

The sample taken for sequencing was blood. The chain uses TRBV5-1 and TRBJ2-5; 12 bases align to TRBD2. This TCR derives from a middle-aged woman in good health. As DNA, the CDR3 is TGCACCAGCAGCCGGACTAGCGGGGAAGAGACCCAGTACTTC. Its translation is CTSSRTSGEETQYF.